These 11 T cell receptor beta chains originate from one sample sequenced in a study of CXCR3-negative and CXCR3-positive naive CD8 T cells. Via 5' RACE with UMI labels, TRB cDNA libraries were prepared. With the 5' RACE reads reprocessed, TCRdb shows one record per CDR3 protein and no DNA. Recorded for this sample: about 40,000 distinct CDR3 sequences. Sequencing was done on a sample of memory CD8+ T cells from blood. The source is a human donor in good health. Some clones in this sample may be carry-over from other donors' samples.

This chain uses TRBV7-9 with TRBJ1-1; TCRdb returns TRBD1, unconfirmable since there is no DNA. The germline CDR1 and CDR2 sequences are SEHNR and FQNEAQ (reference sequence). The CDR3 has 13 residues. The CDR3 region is CASSLEQGVEAFF.

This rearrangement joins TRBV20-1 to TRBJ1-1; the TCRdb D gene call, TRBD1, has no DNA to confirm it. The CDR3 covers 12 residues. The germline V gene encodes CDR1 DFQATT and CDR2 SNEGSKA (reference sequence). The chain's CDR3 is CSARRGHTEAFF.

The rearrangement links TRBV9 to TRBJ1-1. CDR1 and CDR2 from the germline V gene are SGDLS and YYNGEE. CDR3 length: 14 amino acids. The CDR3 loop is CASSVMQLNTEAFF.

This chain's CDR3 is CSAYWRRNTDTQYF. This sequence joins TRBV20-1 and TRBJ2-3; there is no DNA to check the TCRdb D call of TRBD2. CDR3 length equals 14 residues. Germline CDR1 reads DFQATT; CDR2 reads SNEGSKA (reference sequence).

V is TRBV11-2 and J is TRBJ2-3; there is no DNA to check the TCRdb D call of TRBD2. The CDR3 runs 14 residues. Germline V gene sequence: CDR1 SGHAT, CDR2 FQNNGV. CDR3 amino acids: CASSSLGPTDTQYF.

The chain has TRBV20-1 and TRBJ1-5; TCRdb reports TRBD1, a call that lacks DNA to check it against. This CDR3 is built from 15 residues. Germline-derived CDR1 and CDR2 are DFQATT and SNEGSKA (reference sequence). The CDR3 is CSANRRLQGIEPQHF.

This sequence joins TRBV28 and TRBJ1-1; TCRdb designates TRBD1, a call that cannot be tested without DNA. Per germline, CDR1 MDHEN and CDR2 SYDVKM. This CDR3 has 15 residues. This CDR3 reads CASSLWQGGGTEAFF.

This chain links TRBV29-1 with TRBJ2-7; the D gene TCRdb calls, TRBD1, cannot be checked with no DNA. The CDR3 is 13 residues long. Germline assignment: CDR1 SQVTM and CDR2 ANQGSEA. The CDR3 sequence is CSVQTGAHYEQYF.

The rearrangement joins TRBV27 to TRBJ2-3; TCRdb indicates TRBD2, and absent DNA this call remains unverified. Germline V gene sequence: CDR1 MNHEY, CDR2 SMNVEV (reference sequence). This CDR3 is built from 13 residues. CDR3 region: CASSLSVTNAQYF.

The chain's CDR3 is CASSDRVIHLYNEQFF. This chain connects TRBV5-4 to TRBJ2-1. The germline CDR1 and CDR2 sequences are SGHNT and YYREEE (reference sequence). The CDR3 is 16 amino acids.

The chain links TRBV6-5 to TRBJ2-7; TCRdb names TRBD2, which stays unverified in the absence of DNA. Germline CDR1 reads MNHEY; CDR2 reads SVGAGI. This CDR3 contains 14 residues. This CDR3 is CASSLAGPFYEQYF.